This T cell receptor (beta chain) was sequenced for a study of B cell selection in AIRE deficiency. Study outcomes and limitations: CDR3s were shorter in shared Treg sequences, reflecting few non-templated nucleotide insertions.

Here immunoSEQ multiplex PCR was the method, and the copy in TCRdb shows in-frame clones only, minus some. The repertoire consists of some 22,000 clones, with 95% to 96% occurring once and the leading ten covering 0.15% to 0.2%. A word on this clone: Its antigen is not known.

Germline CDR1 LNHDA, CDR2 SQIVND (reference sequence). V dropped 11 bases and J dropped 7 bases, with 15 bases sitting between them. CDR3 length: 12 amino acids. Sorting defined conventional CD4 T cells as CD4+CD127+. Sequencing input: CD4+CD127+ conventional T cells sorted from PBMCs. The sequence was collected from a human donor in good health. The chain uses TRBV19 and TRBJ2-1, with D maybe TRBD2 (5 bases). CDR3 sequence reads: CAARGTWNEQFF. CDR3 in DNA: TGTGCCGCCCGGGGAACTTGGAATGAGCAGTTCTTC.